These T cell receptor beta chains were read from a single sample in a study of T cells in Graves' hyperthyroidism and ophthalmopathy. TCRdb fed the multiplex PCR reads into MiXCR, producing one record per CDR3 protein. Altogether a few hundred thousand distinct CDR3 sequences are present, 35% to 55% being singletons, with the ten largest covering roughly 19%. Source material: peripheral blood or thyroid tissue (not recorded which). The receptors here all came from an adult woman with Graves' disease, either hyperthyroidism or ophthalmopathy (not recorded which). CDR3s include the opening cysteine and the closing phenylalanine or tryptophan. A D gene is named only where the DNA matches it firmly. Part of the rows lack a size; the others show once, few, many or a class for expanded clones.

. | TRBJ2-1 | TRBV25-1 | few | CASSESAGGMGEQFF | TGTGCCAGCAGTGAATCTGCGGGTGGGATGGGTGAGCAGTTCTTC
. | TRBJ1-2 | TRBV20-1 | . | CSAWSRELTF | TGCAGTGCCTGGAGCCGCGAGCTAACCTTC
. | TRBJ2-2 | TRBV9 | many | CASSARLNTGELFF | TGTGCCAGCAGCGCCAGATTGAACACCGGGGAGCTGTTTTTT
TRBD1 | TRBJ1-1 | TRBV29-1 | . | CSGDRGEAFF | TGCAGCGGGGACAGGGGAGAAGCTTTCTTT
. | TRBJ2-7 | TRBV7-9 | . | CASSPEGRGEQYF | TGTGCCAGCAGCCCCGAGGGGAGAGGCGAGCAGTACTTC
. | TRBJ1-6 | TRBV5-4 | . | CASSAEGGDNSPLHF | TGTGCCAGCAGCGCCGAGGGCGGAGATAATTCACCCCTCCACTTT
TRBD1 | TRBJ1-2 | TRBV10-2 | . | CASGGRDGYTF | TGCGCCTCAGGGGGGCGGGATGGCTACACCTTC
TRBD2 | TRBJ2-5 | TRBV7-9 | few | CASGTSVKETQYF | TGTGCCAGCGGGACTAGCGTGAAAGAGACCCAGTACTTC
. | TRBJ1-6 | TRBV15 | . | CATSRDGPKGPLHF | TGTGCCACCAGCAGAGATGGGCCTAAGGGACCCCTCCACTTT
TRBD2 | TRBJ2-1 | TRBV10-2 | . | CASSDRPSGSGSYNEQFF | TGCGCCAGCAGTGATAGGCCTAGCGGGAGCGGCTCCTACAATGAGCAGTTCTTC
TRBD1 | TRBJ2-6 | TRBV6-5 | . | CASSYSRGRFGANVLTF | TGTGCCAGCAGTTACAGCAGGGGGCGATTTGGGGCCAACGTCCTGACTTTC
. | TRBJ1-5 | TRBV30 | few | CAWSSGSDQPQHF | TGTGCCTGGAGTTCGGGGTCCGATCAGCCCCAGCATTTT
. | TRBJ1-1 | TRBV6-1 | . | CASSEGRGLNTEAFF | TGTGCCAGCAGTGAAGGAAGGGGTTTGAACACTGAAGCTTTCTTT
TRBD2 | TRBJ2-7 | TRBV20-1 | many | CSARGKPGGPYEQYF | TGCAGTGCTAGAGGGAAACCGGGAGGCCCCTACGAGCAGTACTTC
. | TRBJ2-7 | TRBV5-6 | many | CASSLTGKAYEQYF | TGTGCCAGCAGTTTGACCGGGAAAGCGTACGAGCAGTACTTC
. | TRBJ1-1 | TRBV4-2 | . | CASSQPLGAFF | TGTGCCAGCAGCCAACCATTGGGGGCTTTCTTT
. | TRBJ2-7 | TRBV18 | . | CASSPSFTYEQYF | TGTGCCAGCTCACCAAGCTTTACCTACGAGCAGTACTTC